The text below deals with one T cell receptor (beta chain). Sequencing was performed with immunoSEQ multiplex PCR; in TCRdb, only in-frame clones are kept and a portion is missing. The table lists roughly 2.6 million clones, roughly 92% of them singletons. This specimen comes from a study of shared clonotypes between healthy human individuals. Germline V gene lookup returns CDR1 LNHDA and CDR2 SQIVND (reference sequence). V lost 6 bases and J 0 bases, leaving 15 bases between the germline ends. The CDR3 runs to 16 residues. The TCR originated in a young man in good health. Sequencing input: naive CD4+ T cells sorted from blood. Subset here: CD45RA+ positively selected. V gene TRBV19 combines with J gene TRBJ1-3; no firm D call. The CDR3 coding sequence is TGTGCCAGTAGAGACCTCAGAGCCAACTCTGGAAACACCATATATTTT. Translated, it gives CASRDLRANSGNTIYF.